This TCR beta chain comes out of a study of blood T cells in healthy people across ages (dated by TCRdb to 2013 to 2016). Looking at the study overall: In model experiments, template switching captured about one uniquely barcoded TCR beta cDNA molecule for every two T cells. To track age-related changes in TCR beta repertoire diversity, the study relied on deep sequencing normalized with unique cDNA molecular identifiers. The donors were divided into four age groups: young (average approximately 17 years), middle-aged (about 39), aged (approximately 64) and long-lived (approximately 74). To avoid experimental bias, donors of different ages were spread randomly across the sequencing lanes. For two donors (one aged 18 to 30 and one aged 80 or older), the study analyzed two additional independent replicas of 1 million unique cDNA reads from the same blood draw.

The 40 or so donors, aged about 6 to 100 years, were systemically healthy Caucasian individuals from Russia. Each donor gave about 9.8 milliliters of peripheral blood, drawn into EDTA-treated Vacutainer tubes. Ficoll-Paque density-gradient centrifugation was used to isolate PBMCs, with at least 7 million per sample. Total RNA was extracted from PBMCs with Trizol reagent, with at least 6 micrograms obtained per sample. Naive CD45RAhigh/CD27high T cell percentages were measured by flow cytometry on a PBMC aliquot from every donor. As to this clonotype: This receptor's antigen is unknown. It has no much larger one-base neighbor in the sample; base qualities were not kept.

The research as a whole found: Observed TCR beta diversity per million T cells fell roughly linearly with age, and a significant reduction was already apparent by age roughly 40. Estimates of total diversity based on one million sequenced T cells were regarded as lower bounds and as underestimates. Compared with the aged group, the long-lived group had more naive CD4+ T cells, fewer expanded clones and increased TCR diversity, a pattern suggesting age selection. The percentage of naive T cells measured by flow cytometry correlated strongly with observed TCR beta diversity. Because profiling used bulk unsorted PBMCs, naive and antigen-experienced compartments could not be compared conclusively. Donor CMV infection status was unknown, potentially confounding age-related changes in expanded clonotypes.

The method behind the library was 5' RACE. These reads were obtained on an Illumina HiSeq 2500. A second PCR of about 6 to 11 cycles was performed with a sample-barcoded 5' primer and a J-beta primer mix. A template-switch 5' adaptor carrying 12 random nucleotides introduced a unique molecular identifier onto each TCR beta cDNA molecule. Each sample yielded at least 2.5 million CDR3-containing paired-end reads. The Mint cDNA synthesis kit, primed by a TRBC-specific oligonucleotide, was used to synthesize first-strand cDNA from all RNA. Following uracil-DNA glycosylase treatment, a first 18-cycle PCR with universal primers M1SS and BC2_uni_R was performed on all cDNA. As for the authors' bioinformatics: For normalization, 1 million high-quality reads, each with a distinct molecular identifier, were randomly selected from each sample. Reads with shared molecular identifiers were discarded instead of being binned into consensus sequences. MiTCR, with a Q25 quality threshold and the strictest error-elimination algorithm, was used for CDR3 identification, clonotype clustering and error correction. A nonparametric unseen species model using Euler transformation provided a lower-bound estimate of total TCR beta diversity. The public reads were run again by TCRdb, first through fastp at Q25 and then through MiXCR, and only productive beta chains were kept. Every distinct CDR3 protein forms one entry, paired with its most common genes and DNA. These V and J calls derive from TCRdb rather than the authors' analysis. This sample has about 2 million distinct CDR3 sequences in its table, and roughly 49% of those were observed once. The leading ten clones occupy roughly 2% of the sample.

The CDR3 goes from the cysteine to the phenylalanine over 17 residues. The only DNA kept is the CDR3, 51 bases in frame from the first base. From V the trimming removes 5 bases and from J it removes 0 bases, while the gene matches leave 10 bases of the junction unaccounted for. CDR1 is given as MNHEY and CDR2 as SVGEGT, both from the germline V gene. The chain couples TRBV6-2 or TRBV6-3 to TRBJ1-5, with 7 bases in between that match TRBD1. The receptor's source is a woman between 35 and 50 years old in good health. Sequences were obtained from blood. The nucleotide sequence is given as TGTGCCAGCAGTACCCGACAGGGACCTTATAGCAATCAGCCCCAGCATTTT. This encodes CASSTRQGPYSNQPQHF.